This T cell receptor (beta chain) is from a study of T cell responses to AZD1222 COVID-19 vaccine. The germline V gene encodes CDR1 SNHLY and CDR2 FYNNEI. The CDR3 sequence is 13 residues long. V lost 8 bases and J lost 9, with 19 bases in between. With respect to this clone: What it recognizes is unknown.

The table came from immunoSEQ multiplex PCR; TCRdb's copy has only in-frame clones and leaves some out. The sample consists of about 110,000 clones, around 92% of them appearing once. Whole-study findings and limits: Only after the peak T cell response were repertoires sampled.

The rearrangement links TRBV2 to TRBJ1-1, with D perhaps TRBD1 (5 bases). The sequence came from an adult who received the AZD1222 COVID-19 vaccine. This material consisted of peripheral blood, taken 28 days after the second AZD1222 dose. CDR3 residues: CASLDSPLGQAFF. The CDR3 DNA reads as TGTGCCAGCCTCGACAGCCCCTTGGGGCAAGCTTTCTTT.